Below are 8 T cell receptor beta chains sequenced from a single sample in a study of T cells in Graves' hyperthyroidism and ophthalmopathy. From RNA transcripts, TCR beta CDR3 regions were amplified. TCR CDR3 underwent first-round RT-PCR with the HTBI primer set. TCRdb fed the multiplex PCR reads into MiXCR, producing one record per CDR3 protein. Of over 700,000 distinct CDR3 sequences in the sample, more than 30% are singletons; the top ten hold over 8%. Material: blood. The receptors originated from a man younger than 35 with Graves' hyperthyroidism.

This clonotype was seen many times. The chain uses TRBV7-9 and TRBJ1-6; D not resolved. Germline V gene sequence: CDR1 SEHNR, CDR2 FQNEAQ (reference sequence). V was pared by 6 bases and J by 8 bases, with 11 bases between. The CDR3 consists of 13 residues. DNA of the CDR3: TGTGCCAGCAGGTCTGAGGGTGATTCACCCCTCCACTTT. Encoded protein: CASRSEGDSPLHF.

This chain connects TRBV25-1 to TRBJ2-2; TRBD2 agrees at 7 bases. This CDR3 is 14 amino acids long. In germline, CDR1 is MGHDK, CDR2 SYGVNS. V trimming: 8 bases; J trimming: 7 bases; junction bases outside the gene matches: 10. CDR3 in amino acids: CASSSTSSGGELFF. Here the CDR3 DNA reads TGTGCCAGCTCCTCGACTAGCTCGGGCGGGGAGCTGTTTTTT.

This clonotype was counted only a few times. The chain employs TRBV5-1 and TRBJ1-6, with a weak D call TRBD1 (5 bases). Germline lookup yields CDR1 SGHRS and CDR2 YFSETQ. V lost 4 bases, J lost 7 bases, and 15 bases lay in between. This CDR3 has 15 residues. The CDR3 spells CASSPREGFNSPLHF. The CDR3 region has the DNA TGCGCCAGCAGCCCCCGTGAGGGGTTCAATTCACCCCTCCACTTT.

This clonotype was seen a few times. The chain recombines TRBV5-8 with TRBJ2-5; weak D call: TRBD1 (6 bases). Germline CDR1 reads SGHTS; CDR2 reads YDEGEE. The CDR3 runs 14 residues. V dropped 3 bases and J dropped 4 bases, with 13 bases sitting between them. Here the CDR3 reads CASSWGLRAETQYF. The CDR3 bases are TGTGCCAGCAGCTGGGGGCTCCGGGCAGAGACCCAGTACTTC. Looking up the rest from reference TRBV5-8 and TRBJ2-5 gives the full variable domain: EAGVTQSPTHLIKTRGQQATLRCSPISGHTSVYWYQQALGLGLQFLLWYDEGEERNRGNFPPRFSGRQFPNYSSELNVNALELEDSALYLCASSWGLRAETQYFGPGTRLLVL.

On this clonotype itself: A junction end diverges from the germline sequence, so it may reflect a read error. This chain connects TRBV12-3 or TRBV12-4 to TRBJ1-1; D unclear. There are 13 residues in the CDR3. The DNA of the CDR3 is TGTGCCGGCAGCCAGGACCCGAACACTGAAGCTTTCTTT. Protein sequence: CAGSQDPNTEAFF.

As regards this clonotype: One base away lies a much larger clone, so this may be a sequencing read error. The rearrangement links TRBV2 to TRBJ1-4, with a tentative D call TRBD1 (6 bases). This CDR3 comprises 14 residues. CDR1 and CDR2 from the germline V gene are SNHLY and FYNNEI. The CDR3 region has the DNA TGTGCCGGCAGTCAACAGGGAACTAATGAAAAACTGTTTTTT. It translates to CAGSQQGTNEKLFF.

This clonotype appeared a few times. The chain carries TRBV6-5 and TRBJ2-5; no reliable D call. The germline V gene has CDR1 MNHEY and CDR2 SVGAGI. V was cut by 2 bases and J by 3 bases, with 13 bases left in between. The CDR3 is made up of 15 amino acids. CDR3 region: CASSYLGWNEETQYF. The CDR3 DNA sequence: TGTGCCAGCAGTTACCTGGGCTGGAACGAAGAGACCCAGTACTTC.

V and J are TRBV25-1 and TRBJ2-2; TRBD1 matches 11 bases. The CDR3 sequence is 13 residues long. V trimming: 11 bases; J trimming: 4 bases; junction bases outside the gene matches: 3. Looked up from germline, CDR1 is MGHDK and CDR2 is SYGVNS. CDR3 in DNA: TGTGCCGGACAGGGGGCGGGCACCGGGGAGCTGTTTTTT. Translating it yields CAGQGAGTGELFF.